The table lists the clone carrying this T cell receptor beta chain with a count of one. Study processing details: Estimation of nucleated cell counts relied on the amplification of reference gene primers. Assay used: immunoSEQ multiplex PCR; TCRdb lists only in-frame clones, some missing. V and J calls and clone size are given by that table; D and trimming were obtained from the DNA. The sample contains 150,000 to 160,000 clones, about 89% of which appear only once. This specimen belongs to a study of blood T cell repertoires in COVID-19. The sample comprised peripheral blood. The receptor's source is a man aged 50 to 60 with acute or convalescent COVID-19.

In DNA, the CDR3 is TGTGCCAGCAGTAACGCGCAGGGGGAAGTTAGCGAGCAGTACTTC. Its protein is CASSNAQGEVSEQYF. The rearrangement joins TRBV27 to TRBJ2-7; TRBD1 matches at 7 bases. Per the germline V gene, CDR1 is MNHEY and CDR2 is SMNVEV (reference sequence). Losses at the gene ends were 5 bases for V and 6 bases for J; bases not matched to a gene: 13. The CDR3 totals 15 residues.